These 2 T cell receptor beta chains were all obtained from the same sample, sequenced in a study of cytomegalovirus exposure and HLA in healthy donors. PCR amplification relied on 60 Vbeta primers (plus 13 Jbeta primers). Data came from immunoSEQ multiplex PCR; TCRdb stores just in-frame clones and leaves some out. The table lists some 120,000 clones, about 80% of them singletons, with 1% in the top ten. The sequenced sample was PBMCs. All receptors come from a man aged 35 to 55 in good health and CMV-seronegative.

This chain joins TRBV7-3 and TRBJ1-2; the match to TRBD1 covers 8 bases. V lost 5 bases and J lost 4; bases outside the gene matches: 9. The germline CDR1 and CDR2 sequences are SGHTA and FQGTGA. This CDR3 spans 15 amino acids. The CDR3 nucleotides are TGTGCCAGCAGCCCGCAGGGGGCGCCTCCCTATGGCTACACCTTC. This gives the protein CASSPQGAPPYGYTF. The full variable domain, completed using reference TRBV7-3 and TRBJ1-2, is GAGVSQTPSNKVTEKGKYVELRCDPISGHTALYWYRQSLGQGPEFLIYFQGTGAADDSGLPNDRFFAVRPEGSVSTLKIQRTERGDSAVYLCASSPQGAPPYGYTFGSGTRLTVV.

The V call is TRBV2, the J call TRBJ2-2; 8 nucleotides match TRBD1. Germline values: CDR1 SNHLY, CDR2 FYNNEI. The CDR3 runs to 15 residues. J lost 5 bases, V lost 1 base, and 3 bases had no gene match. The CDR3 region has the DNA TGTGCCAGCAGTGAAGGACAGGGGACAACCGGGGAGCTGTTTTTT. This encodes CASSEGQGTTGELFF.